The rows below give T cell receptor beta chains drawn from one sample of a study of blood T cell repertoires in COVID-19. Assay: immunoSEQ multiplex PCR; the TCRdb copy retains only in-frame clones and omits some. The data show about 290,000 clones, with around 85% seen just once and 4% to 5% held by the top ten. Material: peripheral blood. Source of these receptors: a woman in her forties or fifties with active or convalescent COVID-19. Both conserved end residues are part of each CDR3. The D gene is left open where the match is weak. Rows may omit the clone size; those that give it use once, few, many or a size class.

V,size,D,J,DNA,CDR3
TRBV10-3,-,TRBD2,TRBJ2-1,TGTGCCATCAGTGAACTAGCGGGAGGTTTGAATGAGCAGTTCTTC,CAISELAGGLNEQFF
TRBV3-1/TRBV3-2,-,-,TRBJ1-3,TGTGCCAGCAGCCCGATTTATCGGGGGGAAGTATATTTT,CASSPIYRGEVYF
TRBV9,-,-,TRBJ2-7,TGTGCCAGCAGCCCAAAAGCGGGCCCCTACGAGCAGTACTTC,CASSPKAGPYEQYF
TRBV19,-,-,TRBJ2-4,TGTGCCATCGGTGGGGCAGCACTAGCCAAAAACATTCAGTACTTC,CAIGGAALAKNIQYF
TRBV18,-,-,TRBJ2-7,TGTGCCAGCTCACCCTTGAGGCTGGGGAGTGCGGATTACGAGCAGTACTTC,CASSPLRLGSADYEQYF
TRBV5-1,-,TRBD2,TRBJ2-1,TGCGCCAGCAGCGGTAAACTGACTAGCGGGACTTTCGGTGGTGAGCAGTTCTTC,CASSGKLTSGTFGGEQFF
TRBV6-2/TRBV6-3,-,TRBD1,TRBJ1-1,TGTGCCAGCAGTCCCCGGGACAGGGGGTCGAACACTGAAGCTTTCTTT,CASSPRDRGSNTEAFF
TRBV27,-,TRBD1,TRBJ1-4,TGTGCCAGCAAGAAGACAGGGGACAGAACTAATGAAAAACTGTTTTTT,CASKKTGDRTNEKLFF
TRBV2,-,-,TRBJ2-2,TGTGCCAGCATATCGGCAGGGGTTACCGGGGAGCTGTTTTTT,CASISAGVTGELFF
TRBV7-6,-,TRBD2,TRBJ2-1,TGTGCCAGCAGCCCGTGGACTAGCGGGAGTCAAAATGAGCAGTTCTTC,CASSPWTSGSQNEQFF
TRBV30,-,-,TRBJ2-5,TGTGCCTGGAGGGCCCAAGGGGAACAGACCCAGTACTTC,CAWRAQGEQTQYF
TRBV18,-,TRBD1,TRBJ2-5,TGTGCCAGCTCACCGATCCCGGGACAGGGGCCAGAGACCCAGTACTTC,CASSPIPGQGPETQYF
TRBV28,once,TRBD2,TRBJ2-3,TGTGCCAGCAGTCGCGGACTAGCGGGAGCGGGTGATACGCAGTATTTT,CASSRGLAGAGDTQYF
TRBV6-1,-,-,TRBJ2-7,TGTGCCAGCAGTGAAGCCGCCAGGTACTACGAGCAGTACTTC,CASSEAARYYEQYF
TRBV11-2,-,TRBD1,TRBJ1-1,TGTGCCAGCAGCACAACAGGGGTCACTGAAGCTTTCTTT,CASSTTGVTEAFF
TRBV29-1,few,-,TRBJ2-7,TGCAGCGTTGGGGTGACGGGCTCCTACGAGCAGTACTTC,CSVGVTGSYEQYF
TRBV5-1,-,TRBD1,TRBJ1-1,TGCGCCAGCAGCAGCACCCCAACAGGGGCGGGGAACACTGAAGCTTTCTTT,CASSSTPTGAGNTEAFF
TRBV3-1/TRBV3-2,once,-,TRBJ2-7,TGTGCCAGCAGCCAAGCCGTGGAGCAGTACTTC,CASSQAVEQYF
TRBV6-5,-,TRBD1,TRBJ1-4,TGTGCCAGCAGTCACCGGGACAGGGAGGGTGAAAAACTGTTTTTT,CASSHRDREGEKLFF
TRBV28,-,-,TRBJ1-5,TGTGCCAGCAGTTTAGGAGGGGGCAATCAGCCCCAGCATTTT,CASSLGGGNQPQHF
TRBV5-1,-,TRBD2,TRBJ2-3,TGCGCCAGCAGCCCAGGGACTAGCGGGTTCACAGATACGCAGTATTTT,CASSPGTSGFTDTQYF
TRBV6-5,once,-,TRBJ1-2,TGTGCCAGCAGTAGAACGGGATCCTTCTCCTATGGCTACACCTTC,CASSRTGSFSYGYTF
TRBV2,-,TRBD2,TRBJ2-5,TGTGCCAGCACTAGCGGGGGCTCCCAGAGGACCCAGTACTTC,CASTSGGSQRTQYF
TRBV4-1,-,-,TRBJ1-2,TGCGCCAGCAGCCAAGATCCCGCCAGGGACTATGGCTACACCTTC,CASSQDPARDYGYTF
TRBV19,few,-,TRBJ1-1,TGTGCCAGTAGTATAAGGAGTAAAGGCACGATTTGGAACACTGAAGCTTTCTTT,CASSIRSKGTIWNTEAFF
TRBV28,-,-,TRBJ1-4,TGTGCCAGCAGTGCCCTCATGAGGAAACTGTTTTTT,CASSALMRKLFF
TRBV6-5,-,-,TRBJ1-4,TGTGCCACCCGTCCACAGCCAGGCCCTGAAAAACTGTTTTTT,CATRPQPGPEKLFF
TRBV13,few,TRBD1,TRBJ2-3,TGTGCCAGCAGCTTTCGGACAGGACTTAGCACAGATACGCAGTATTTT,CASSFRTGLSTDTQYF
TRBV5-5,-,-,TRBJ1-2,TGTGCCAGCAGCTTGGACAGAAACTATGGCTACACCTTC,CASSLDRNYGYTF
TRBV29-1,-,TRBD2,TRBJ2-1,TGCAGCTCGGGCGGGAGGGCCTACAATGAGCAGTTCTTC,CSSGGRAYNEQFF
TRBV3-1/TRBV3-2,-,-,TRBJ2-1,TGTGCCAGCAGCCATGGAGGTACGACAAATGAGCAGTTCTTC,CASSHGGTTNEQFF
TRBV6-1,-,-,TRBJ1-2,TGTGCCAGCAGTGAAACCCAGAATAACTATGGCTACACCTTC,CASSETQNNYGYTF
TRBV28,-,TRBD1,TRBJ1-1,TGTGCCAGCAGTCGGACAGCCAGGGGGGAAGCTTTCTTT,CASSRTARGEAFF
TRBV28,-,-,TRBJ1-3,TGTGCCAGCACGCGGGGGGCAACTGGAAACACCATATATTTT,CASTRGATGNTIYF
TRBV6-5,-,-,TRBJ1-1,TGTGCCAGCAGAAAAACGGGACATCAGAACACTGAAGCTTTCTTT,CASRKTGHQNTEAFF
TRBV28,-,-,TRBJ1-1,TGTGCCAGCAGTTTAAGCCCCGACAGGACTGAAGCTTTCTTT,CASSLSPDRTEAFF
TRBV7-9,once,-,TRBJ1-3,TGTGCCAGCAGCCCCTTTCGAGGGAGCCGGGGGAGCTCTGGAAACACCATATATTTT,CASSPFRGSRGSSGNTIYF
TRBV29-1,-,TRBD1,TRBJ2-2,TGCAGCGTGGGGGACAGCCCCAACACCGGGGAGCTGTTTTTT,CSVGDSPNTGELFF
TRBV5-1,-,TRBD2,TRBJ2-7,TGCGCCAGCAGCCCGGGACTAGCGGGAGGTATAGTTGTCTACGAGCAGTACTTC,CASSPGLAGGIVVYEQYF
TRBV27,-,-,TRBJ1-5,TGTGCCAGCAGTTCAAACAATCAGCCCCAGCATTTT,CASSSNNQPQHF
TRBV7-6,-,TRBD1,TRBJ1-1,TGTGCCAGCAGCTTAGAAGGGACAGGGGTATTTATGAACACTGAAGCTTTCTTT,CASSLEGTGVFMNTEAFF
TRBV6-5,-,-,TRBJ2-3,TGTGCCAGCAGGAGGGCGACACAAAGCACAGATACGCAGTATTTT,CASRRATQSTDTQYF
TRBV6-1,many,-,TRBJ2-5,TGTGCCAGCAGTGAAGCGCGCGGGATCCAAGAGACCCAGTACTTC,CASSEARGIQETQYF
TRBV23-1,-,-,TRBJ1-5,TGCGCCAGCAGTCAGGGCAGATTTAAATATAGCAATCAGCCCCAGCATTTT,CASSQGRFKYSNQPQHF